Shown below are 29 T cell receptor beta chains from a single sample sequenced in a study of Graves' ophthalmopathy and Graves' hyperthyroidism. RNA transcripts served as template for amplifying TCR beta CDR3 sequences. First-round RT-PCR employed HTBI primers, with a second-round multiplex PCR after it. TCRdb re-analysed the multiplex PCR reads in MiXCR, keeping a single row per CDR3 protein. The sample consists of about 740,000 distinct CDR3 sequences, roughly 40% of them appearing once. The sequencing sample was made of peripheral blood. These receptors were obtained from an adult man with Graves' ophthalmopathy.

This chain joins TRBV20-1 and TRBJ2-7; D perhaps matches TRBD1 (6 bases). CDR3 length: 12 residues. Germline values: CDR1 DFQATT, CDR2 SNEGSKA (reference sequence). Trimming took off 4 bases at V and 6 bases at J, with 13 bases between the two ends. In DNA, the CDR3 is TGCAGTGCTACACAGGGAGACGGCGAGCAGTACTTC. Encoded protein: CSATQGDGEQYF.

This clonotype has more than one count but fewer than ten. The chain is built from TRBV19 and TRBJ2-2; D is undetermined. The CDR3 consists of 14 residues. Trimming shortened V by 7 bases and J by 0 bases, and 9 bases separated the two germline ends. The germline V gene encodes CDR1 LNHDA and CDR2 SQIVND (reference sequence). The CDR3 DNA is TGTGCCAGTATTGTCAGGCCGAACACCGGGGAGCTGTTTTTT. It specifies CASIVRPNTGELFF.

CDR3 in DNA: TGCAGTGCTAGAACACGTGACAGGGGGGTTCGCGGGGAGCTGTTTTTT. It translates to CSARTRDRGVRGELFF. This chain links TRBV20-1 with TRBJ2-2; 9 nucleotides align to TRBD1. This CDR3 region has 16 residues. V shed 2 bases and J 7 bases; nucleotides not matched to a gene: 11. The germline V gene has CDR1 DFQATT and CDR2 SNEGSKA (reference sequence).

This clonotype was counted between two and nine times. The gene calls are TRBV12-3 or TRBV12-4 and TRBJ2-7, with D perhaps assigned TRBD1 or TRBD2 (5 bases each). The CDR3 length is 14 residues. V gave up 6 bases and J gave up 1 base, with 13 bases separating them. The CDR3 coding sequence is TGTGCCAGCAGCGTTGGGACGGAATCCTACGAGCAGTACTTC. It codes for CASSVGTESYEQYF.

This chain uses TRBV19 with TRBJ1-1; 8 bases map to TRBD1. The CDR3 is 16 residues long. The V segment lost 5 bases and the J segment 4 bases; nucleotides outside the gene matches: 12. CDR1 is LNHDA and CDR2 is SQIVND in the germline V gene (reference sequence). CDR3 in DNA: TGTGCCAGTAGTCATACGACGGACAGGGTGGCCACTGAAGCTTTCTTT. This sequence encodes CASSHTTDRVATEAFF. The full variable domain, its missing parts supplied by reference TRBV19 and TRBJ1-1, is DGGITQSPKYLFRKEGQNVTLSCEQNLNHDAMYWYRQDPGQGLRLIYYSQIVNDFQKGDIAEGYSVSREKKESFPLTVTSAQKNPTAFYLCASSHTTDRVATEAFFGQGTRLTVV.

This chain joins TRBV20-1 and TRBJ2-7; 16 bases are a match to TRBD2. The V segment lost 5 bases and the J segment 5 bases; nucleotides outside the gene matches: 6. CDR1 DFQATT and CDR2 SNEGSKA come from the germline V gene (reference sequence). CDR3 size: 15 residues. Written as DNA, the CDR3 is TGCAGTGCTCCCGGGACTAGCGGGAGGGCCGACGAGCAGTACTTC. Translating it yields CSAPGTSGRADEQYF.

This clonotype was picked up many times. The chain uses TRBV5-5 and TRBJ2-7; TRBD2 is a possible D gene (6 bases). From germline, CDR1 is SGHKS and CDR2 YYEKEE (reference sequence). V was pared by 4 bases and J by 3 bases, with 8 bases between. The CDR3 runs 12 residues. The CDR3 DNA reads TGTGCCAGCAGCAAGGGAGGCTACGAGCAGTACTTC. Its protein is CASSKGGYEQYF.

The J gene is TRBJ2-7, the V gene TRBV20-1, with D unclear. With 5 bases removed from V and 0 bases from J, the gap between germline ends came to 14 bases. The CDR3 is 14 residues long. Germline V gives CDR1 DFQATT, CDR2 SNEGSKA (reference sequence). CDR3 in amino acids: CSAPTSRASYEQYF. As DNA, the CDR3 is TGCAGTGCTCCCACCTCTAGGGCCTCCTACGAGCAGTACTTC.

This clonotype occurred many times. This chain connects TRBV7-9 to TRBJ1-1; possibly TRBD1 for D (6 bases). The CDR3 spans 15 residues. The V end was cut by 7 bases, the J end by 1 base, with 16 bases between. CDR1 SEHNR and CDR2 FQNEAQ come from the germline V gene (reference sequence). CDR3 in DNA: TGTGCCAGCAACTTTCAGTTGGACAGGAACACTGAAGCTTTCTTT. Encoded protein: CASNFQLDRNTEAFF.

This clonotype occurred a few times. V usage is TRBV9 and J usage is TRBJ2-7, with 10 bases that match TRBD2. Germline assignment: CDR1 SGDLS and CDR2 YYNGEE. The CDR3 covers 16 residues. The J segment lost 3 bases and the V segment lost 5 bases, leaving 11 bases of the junction unmatched. The CDR3 DNA reads as TGTGCCAGCAGTTTACTTCTAGCGGGAGTTGGCTACGAGCAGTACTTC. Translation: CASSLLLAGVGYEQYF.

V gene TRBV7-9 combines with J gene TRBJ1-1; D perhaps matches TRBD1 (6 bases). V lost 5 bases, J lost 6 bases, and 16 bases lay in between. The CDR3 is 14 residues long. In germline, CDR1 is SEHNR, CDR2 FQNEAQ (reference sequence). CDR3 in DNA: TGTGCCAGCAGCGCAGCGTTAGAGGGGGCTGAAGCTTTCTTT. Translation gives CASSAALEGAEAFF.

The genes are TRBV20-1 and TRBJ2-7, with TRBD1 matching over 7 bases. The V gene's germline CDR1 is DFQATT and CDR2 SNEGSKA (reference sequence). The CDR3 loop spans 16 amino acids. V lost 2 bases, J lost 7 bases, and 17 bases stayed unmatched. The CDR3 DNA is TGCAGTGCTAGAAGTCTGGCAGGGGGTGAACGGGTTGAGCAGTACTTC. This translates into CSARSLAGGERVEQYF.

This chain links TRBV2 with TRBJ1-6; 8 bases line up with TRBD1. The junction had 10 bases not matched to a gene; V was cut back by 4 bases and J by 17 bases. This CDR3 has 13 residues. CDR1 SNHLY and CDR2 FYNNEI come from the germline V gene. CDR3 nucleotides: TGTGCCAGCAGTGGTGTGGACAGGGCGTCTTTCCACTTT. Its protein is CASSGVDRASFHF.

The chain joins TRBV25-1 to TRBJ2-6; tentatively, D is TRBD1 (6 bases). The CDR3 spans 16 residues. The ends were cut back, 5 bases at V and 0 bases at J, with 11 bases in the middle. Per germline, CDR1 MGHDK and CDR2 SYGVNS. DNA for the CDR3: TGTGCCAGCAGTCCCGGGACACGCTCTGGGGCCAACGTCCTGACTTTC. Translating gives CASSPGTRSGANVLTF.

V gene TRBV5-5 combines with J gene TRBJ1-4; 10 bases map to TRBD1. CDR1 is SGHKS, CDR2 YYEKEE, per germline (reference sequence). The CDR3 totals 15 residues. V trimming: 0 bases; J trimming: 8 bases; junction bases outside the gene matches: 4. DNA of the CDR3: TGTGCCAGCAGCTTGGCGACAGGGGGCTCGGAAAAACTGTTTTTT. Residues: CASSLATGGSEKLFF.

The rearrangement joins TRBV20-1 to TRBJ1-1; tentatively, D is TRBD1 (6 bases). The CDR3 consists of 14 residues. Looked up from germline, CDR1 is DFQATT and CDR2 is SNEGSKA (reference sequence). V was pared by 2 bases and J by 1 base, with 11 bases between. The CDR3, as DNA: TGCAGTGCTAGACATCCGGGGGCGAACACTGAAGCTTTCTTT. Amino acid sequence: CSARHPGANTEAFF.

This clonotype was seen once. The rearrangement links TRBV7-9 to TRBJ1-3; D perhaps matches TRBD1 (5 bases). V lost 5 bases, J lost 4 bases, and 12 bases lay in between. Germline assignment: CDR1 SEHNR and CDR2 FQNEAQ (reference sequence). The CDR3 sequence is 14 residues long. Here the CDR3 DNA reads TGTGCCAGCAGCGACCCTGGGGGAGGAAACACCATATATTTT. It encodes CASSDPGGGNTIYF.

About this clonotype: This likely comes from a read error, as the CDR3 has no conserved phenylalanine or tryptophan at its end. This chain links TRBV3-1 with TRBJ2-7, with 11 bases identical to TRBD2. V dropped 2 bases and J dropped 2; count of bases not matched to a gene: 2. The germline V gene encodes CDR1 LGHDT and CDR2 YNNKEL (reference sequence). The CDR3 runs to 15 residues. CDR3 bases: TGTGCCAGCAGCCAAATGGGACTAGCGGCCTACGAGCAGTACCTC. Protein: CASSQMGLAAYEQYL.

V usage is TRBV2 and J usage is TRBJ2-5; D gene unclear. The germline V gene has CDR1 SNHLY and CDR2 FYNNEI. The germline V and J ends were trimmed by 8 bases and 5 bases, with 18 bases remaining between them. The CDR3 is 14 amino acids. The DNA for the CDR3 is TGTGCCAGCCTCCGGATCCGGGTGGGGGAGACCCAGTACTTC. Translation: CASLRIRVGETQYF.

The chain links TRBV12-3 or TRBV12-4 to TRBJ1-1, with 9 bases matching TRBD1. Trimming at V came to 3 bases and at J to 5 bases, leaving 7 bases not matched to a gene. The CDR3 sequence is 15 residues long. CDR3 amino acids: CASSFVGQGETEAFF. Written as DNA, the CDR3 is TGTGCCAGCAGTTTTGTGGGACAGGGCGAAACTGAAGCTTTCTTT.

J is TRBJ1-4 and V is TRBV4-3, with TRBD1 matching over 9 bases. The CDR3 length is 15 residues. Germline V gives CDR1 LGHNA, CDR2 YSLEER. The junction had 12 bases not matched to a gene; V was cut back by 5 bases and J by 11 bases. The CDR3 bases are TGCGCCAGCAGCTCAACGGACAGGGGTTTCGGGAAACTGTTTTTT. This sequence encodes CASSSTDRGFGKLFF.

The V call is TRBV11-2, the J call TRBJ2-7, with D possibly being TRBD2 (9 bases). The V gene lost 1 base and the J gene lost 3 bases, with 16 bases spanning the gap. CDR3 size: 16 residues. Germline V CDR1 and CDR2: SGHAT, FQNNGV. The CDR3 here is CASSLVPSGTGYEQYF. The CDR3 DNA sequence: TGTGCCAGCAGCTTAGTTCCTAGCGGGACAGGCTACGAGCAGTACTTC.

The chain employs TRBV6-5 and TRBJ2-5, with 7 bases matching TRBD1. CDR3 size: 14 residues. Per the germline V gene, CDR1 is MNHEY and CDR2 is SVGAGI. J gave up 7 bases and V 5 bases, and 10 bases lay outside the gene matches. CDR3 sequence reads: CASSNRQGWRTQYF. In nucleotides, the CDR3 is TGTGCCAGCAGTAACCGACAGGGTTGGCGGACCCAGTACTTC.

This chain uses TRBV12-3 or TRBV12-4 with TRBJ2-5; 8 bases align to TRBD1. Near its end, the DNA agrees better with TRBJ2-1, so the J call may be wrong. The CDR3 covers 13 residues. In nucleotides, the CDR3 is TGTGCCAGCACCGACAGGGGCCGGAATGAGCAGTTCTTC. Translated: CASTDRGRNEQFF.

This chain links TRBV7-2 with TRBJ2-5, with D maybe TRBD2 (6 bases). This CDR3 is built from 14 residues. CDR1 and CDR2 from the germline V gene are SGHTA and FQGNSA. Trimming removed 8 bases from V and 3 bases from J, with 16 bases in between. The CDR3 nucleotides read TGTGCCAGCTCACCGAGCGGGCGCGAAGAGACCCAGTACTTC. It codes for CASSPSGREETQYF. Filled out from reference TRBV7-2 and TRBJ2-5, the complete variable domain reads GAGVSQSPSNKVTEKGKDVELRCDPISGHTALYWYRQSLGQGLEFLIYFQGNSAPDKSGLPSDRFSAERTGGSVSTLTIQRTQQEDSAVYLCASSPSGREETQYFGPGTRLLVL.

The rearrangement uses TRBV15 and TRBJ2-5; D is ambiguous. Germline CDR1 reads LNHNV; CDR2 reads YYDKDF (reference sequence). V gave up 3 bases and J gave up 6 bases, with 14 bases separating them. The CDR3 spans 14 residues. CDR3 protein: CATSSSTPRQTQYF. The CDR3 DNA is TGTGCCACCAGCAGTTCCACCCCGCGCCAGACCCAGTACTTC.

The J gene is TRBJ2-2, the V gene TRBV25-1, with 7 bases aligning to TRBD2. CDR1 MGHDK and CDR2 SYGVNS come from the germline V gene. V shed 8 bases and J 3 bases; nucleotides not matched to a gene: 6. This CDR3 is built from 14 residues. Here the CDR3 DNA reads TGTGCCAGCTATCGCGGGGGACACACCGGGGAGCTGTTTTTT. It yields the protein CASYRGGHTGELFF.

The genes are TRBV28 and TRBJ1-4; D call uncertain. The CDR3 loop spans 12 amino acids. Trimming stripped 2 bases from V and 12 bases from J, with 10 bases between. The germline V gene encodes CDR1 MDHEN and CDR2 SYDVKM. CDR3 DNA sequence: TGTGCCAGCAGTTTAAAAGCCGGTCAACTGTTTTTT. Its protein product is CASSLKAGQLFF.

This clonotype was detected ten times or more. V is TRBV5-1 and J is TRBJ2-5, with 10 nucleotides matching TRBD1. There are 14 residues in the CDR3. CDR1 is SGHRS, CDR2 YFSETQ, per germline. The V gene end was trimmed by 3 bases and the J gene end by 5 bases; junction bases not matched to a gene: 4. Written as DNA, the CDR3 is TGCGCCAGCAGCTCCGGGACAGGGGTGGAGACCCAGTACTTC. Translated, it gives CASSSGTGVETQYF.